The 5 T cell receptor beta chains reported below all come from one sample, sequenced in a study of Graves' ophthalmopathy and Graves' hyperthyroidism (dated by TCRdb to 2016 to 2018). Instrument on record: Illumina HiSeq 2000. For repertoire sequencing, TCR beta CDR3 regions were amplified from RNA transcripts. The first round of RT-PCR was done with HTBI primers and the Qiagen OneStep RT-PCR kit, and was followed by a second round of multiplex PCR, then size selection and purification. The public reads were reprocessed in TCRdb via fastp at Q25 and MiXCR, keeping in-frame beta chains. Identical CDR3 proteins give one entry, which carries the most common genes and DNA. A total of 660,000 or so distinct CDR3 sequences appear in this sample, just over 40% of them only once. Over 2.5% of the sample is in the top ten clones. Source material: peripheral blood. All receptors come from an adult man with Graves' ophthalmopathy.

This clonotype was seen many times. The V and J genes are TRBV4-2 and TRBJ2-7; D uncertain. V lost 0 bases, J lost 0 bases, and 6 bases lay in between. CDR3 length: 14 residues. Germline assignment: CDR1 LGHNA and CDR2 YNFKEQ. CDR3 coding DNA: TGTGCCAGCAGCCAAGATTTCGGCTCCTACGAGCAGTACTTC. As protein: CASSQDFGSYEQYF.

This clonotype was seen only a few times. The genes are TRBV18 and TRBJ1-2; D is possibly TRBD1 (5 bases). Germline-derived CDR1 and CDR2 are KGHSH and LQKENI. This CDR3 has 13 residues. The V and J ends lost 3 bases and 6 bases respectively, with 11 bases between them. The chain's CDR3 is CASSPPGLDGYTF. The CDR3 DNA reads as TGTGCCAGCTCACCCCCAGGGCTCGATGGCTACACCTTC.

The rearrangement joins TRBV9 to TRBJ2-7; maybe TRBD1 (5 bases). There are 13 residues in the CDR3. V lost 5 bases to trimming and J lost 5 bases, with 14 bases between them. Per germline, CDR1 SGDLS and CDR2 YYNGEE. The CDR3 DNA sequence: TGTGCCAGCAGAGATCTAGGGGTCAACGAGCAGTACTTC. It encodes CASRDLGVNEQYF.

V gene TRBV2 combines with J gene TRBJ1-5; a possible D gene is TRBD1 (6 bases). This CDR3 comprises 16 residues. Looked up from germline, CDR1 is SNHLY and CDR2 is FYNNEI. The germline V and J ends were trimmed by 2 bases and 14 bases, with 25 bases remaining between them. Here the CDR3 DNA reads TGTGCCAGCAGTGAAATGGGTGAAACAGGGTTAGCCTACGAGCATTTT. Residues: CASSEMGETGLAYEHF.

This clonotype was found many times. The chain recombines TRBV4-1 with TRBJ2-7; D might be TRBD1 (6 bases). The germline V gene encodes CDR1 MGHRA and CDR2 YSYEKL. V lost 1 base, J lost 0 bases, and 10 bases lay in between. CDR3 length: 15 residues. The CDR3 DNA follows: TGCGCCAGCAGCCAAGTAGGGGGTAGCTCCTACGAGCAGTACTTC. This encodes CASSQVGGSSYEQYF.